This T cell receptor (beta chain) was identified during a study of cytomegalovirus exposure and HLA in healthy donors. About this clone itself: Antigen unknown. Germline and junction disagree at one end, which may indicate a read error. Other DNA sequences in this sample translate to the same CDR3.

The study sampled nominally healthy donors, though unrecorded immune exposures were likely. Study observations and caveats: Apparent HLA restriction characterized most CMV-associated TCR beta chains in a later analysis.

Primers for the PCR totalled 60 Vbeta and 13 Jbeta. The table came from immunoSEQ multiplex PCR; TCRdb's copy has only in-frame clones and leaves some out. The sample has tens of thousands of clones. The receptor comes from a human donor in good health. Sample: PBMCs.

CDR3 coding DNA: TGTGCCTACAACGACAGGGGGAATTCACCCCTACACTTT. Encoded protein: CAYNDRGNSPLHF. This chain links TRBV30 with TRBJ1-6; 9 bases map to TRBD1. The CDR3 has 13 residues. Germline-derived CDR1 and CDR2 are GTSNPN and SVGIG (reference sequence).